The 30 T cell receptor beta chains below come from one sample, sequenced in a study of response to subunit inactivated influenza vaccine. One entry per CDR3 protein, called by TCRdb with MiXCR from the RT-PCR reads. Among roughly 780,000 distinct CDR3 sequences listed, roughly 18% were seen once. This specimen was PBMCs from blood, taken roughly 5 days after vaccination. These receptors were obtained from a man aged 50-59 years who received an inactivated influenza vaccine.

The gene calls are TRBV4-3 and TRBJ1-4, with D uncertain. This CDR3 comprises 17 residues. Germline lookup yields CDR1 LGHNA and CDR2 YSLEER. Trimming shortened V by 1 base and J by 3 bases, and 15 bases separated the two germline ends. The CDR3 loop reads CASSQVGASSPNEKLFF. CDR3 nucleotide sequence: TGCGCCAGCAGCCAAGTCGGCGCTTCCTCCCCTAATGAAAAACTGTTTTTT.

The CDR3 DNA is TGTGCCAGCAGCCCTGTCCGGGACAGGGGGTTGAACACTGAAGCTTTCTTT. This translates into CASSPVRDRGLNTEAFF. The gene calls are TRBV7-6 and TRBJ1-1; 11 bases align to TRBD1. This CDR3 is built from 17 residues. Germline loops: CDR1 SGHVS, CDR2 FNYEAQ. J lost 0 bases, V lost 5 bases, and 8 bases had no gene match.

This clonotype was detected a few times. The CDR3 region has the DNA TGTGCCATCAGTGCGACCTTAACAGATACGCAGTATTTT. Its protein product is CAISATLTDTQYF. The J gene is TRBJ2-3, the V gene TRBV10-3; D not certain. The germline V gene has CDR1 ENHRY and CDR2 SYGVKD. The CDR3 covers 13 residues. The V and J ends lost 4 bases and 3 bases respectively, with 8 bases between them.

The chain employs TRBV7-9 and TRBJ2-4; D is unclear. From germline, CDR1 is SEHNR and CDR2 FQNEAQ (reference sequence). The CDR3 spans 15 residues. V was clipped by 5 bases and J by 7 bases, with 18 bases between them. The CDR3 sequence: CASSPDLFYGNIQYF. Written as DNA, the CDR3 is TGTGCCAGCAGCCCCGACTTATTCTATGGGAACATTCAGTACTTC.

The chain is built from TRBV20-1 and TRBJ1-4; D is possibly TRBD1 (5 bases). This CDR3 spans 15 amino acids. CDR1 is DFQATT and CDR2 is SNEGSKA in the germline V gene (reference sequence). Deletions cut 1 base from V and 4 bases from J, with 13 bases between. This CDR3 reads CSARAFVDSNEKLFF. DNA of the CDR3: TGCAGTGCTAGAGCTTTCGTTGACAGTAATGAAAAACTGTTTTTT.

This clonotype has only a few counts. This chain links TRBV3-1 with TRBJ2-2, with D possibly called TRBD1 or TRBD2 (5 bases each). The CDR3 runs 14 residues. Germline V CDR1 and CDR2: LGHDT, YNNKEL (reference sequence). The V gene lost 4 bases and the J gene lost 5 bases, with 11 bases spanning the gap. For the CDR3, the DNA is TGTGCCAGCAGCCGGTACGAGGGGACCGGGGAGCTGTTTTTT. It translates to CASSRYEGTGELFF.

In this sample, this clonotype turned up a few times. The V gene is TRBV3-1, the J gene TRBJ2-1, with D perhaps assigned TRBD1 or TRBD2 (5 bases each). The CDR3 loop spans 16 amino acids. The ends were cut back, 4 bases at V and 0 bases at J, with 13 bases in the middle. Germline V gene data show CDR1 as LGHDT and CDR2 as YNNKEL (reference sequence). CDR3 DNA: TGTGCCAGCAGCCTTGGGACCTTCGCCTCCTACAATGAGCAGTTCTTC. Its protein product is CASSLGTFASYNEQFF.

This clonotype turned up a few times. The rearrangement uses TRBV29-1 and TRBJ1-4, with TRBD1 matching over 7 bases. The CDR3 covers 14 residues. Per the germline V gene, CDR1 is SQVTM and CDR2 is ANQGSEA. V trimming: 4 bases; J trimming: 0 bases; junction bases outside the gene matches: 2. DNA of the CDR3: TGCAGCGTTGGACAGGGAACAACTAATGAAAAACTGTTTTTT. Translation gives CSVGQGTTNEKLFF.

This chain links TRBV6-5 with TRBJ2-7; D is perhaps TRBD2 (6 bases). The CDR3 has 16 residues. Trimming left V 0 bases short and J 0 bases short, with 12 bases between. Germline V lookup: CDR1 MNHEY, CDR2 SVGAGI. The CDR3 loop reads CASSYSRRGSSYEQYF. In nucleotides, the CDR3 is TGTGCCAGCAGTTACTCGCGGCGGGGTAGCTCCTACGAGCAGTACTTC.

The gene calls are TRBV12-3 or TRBV12-4 and TRBJ1-5, with D maybe TRBD1 (5 bases). The CDR3 spans 14 residues. Trimming stripped 7 bases from V and 0 bases from J, with 10 bases between. The CDR3 region has the DNA TGTGCCAGCAAGGGGCTCTATAGCAATCAGCCCCAGCATTTT. It is translated as CASKGLYSNQPQHF.

This clonotype was picked up a small number of times. The chain joins TRBV6-1 to TRBJ1-5; no definite D call. V gave up 6 bases and J gave up 2 bases, with 8 bases separating them. The CDR3 has 13 amino acids. Germline CDR1 and CDR2: MNHNS and SASEGT. CDR3 sequence: CASRMEGNQPQHF. In DNA form, the CDR3 reads TGTGCCAGCAGGATGGAAGGCAATCAGCCCCAGCATTTT.

This clonotype has more than one count but fewer than ten. The chain couples TRBV7-2 to TRBJ2-5, with 9 bases fitting TRBD2. V gave up 5 bases and J gave up 2 bases; unmatched junction bases: 9. Germline CDR1 reads SGHTA; CDR2 reads FQGNSA. The CDR3 runs 16 residues. The DNA of the CDR3 is TGTGCCAGCAGCAGAACTAGCGGGTGGAGACAAGAGACCCAGTACTTC. This sequence encodes CASSRTSGWRQETQYF.

This clonotype was seen more than once but under ten times. V and J are TRBV20-1 and TRBJ2-1, with TRBD2 identical over 9 bases. The CDR3 sequence is 15 residues long. In germline, CDR1 is DFQATT, CDR2 SNEGSKA (reference sequence). Trimming took 3 bases from V and 2 from J; bases not matched to a gene: 5. The CDR3 coding sequence is TGCAGTGCTAGGGCTAGCGGGATCCCCTACAATGAGCAGTTCTTC. Protein product: CSARASGIPYNEQFF.

This clonotype was observed a handful of times. The CDR3 loop is CASSHQPRQRSGELFF. The DNA of the CDR3 is TGTGCCAGCAGCCACCAACCCCGCCAAAGGTCCGGGGAGCTGTTTTTT. V is TRBV7-8 and J is TRBJ2-2; the D is unclear. V lost 5 bases and J 6 bases, leaving 19 bases between the germline ends. From germline, CDR1 is SGHVS and CDR2 FQNEAQ. The CDR3 consists of 16 residues.

This chain joins TRBV20-1 and TRBJ1-5; TRBD1 aligns across 9 bases. Trimming removed 6 bases from V and 6 bases from J; junction bases left unmatched: 12. Per the germline V gene, CDR1 is DFQATT and CDR2 is SNEGSKA (reference sequence). This CDR3 has 15 residues. The DNA for the CDR3 is TGCAGTGCCCCCGAGACAGGGGGGGTGGGTCAGCCCCAGCATTTT. It yields the protein CSAPETGGVGQPQHF.

The table lists this clonotype with a few counts. This chain connects TRBV29-1 to TRBJ1-2; TRBD1 agrees at 9 bases. The CDR3 sequence is 13 residues long. Germline-derived CDR1 and CDR2 are SQVTM and ANQGSEA. With V trimmed by 4 bases and J by 6 bases, 6 bases remained unmatched. CDR3 protein: CSVGPRTGDGYTF. CDR3 bases: TGCAGCGTTGGCCCCCGGACAGGGGATGGCTACACCTTC. Full variable domain (rest looked up from reference TRBV29-1 and TRBJ1-2): SAVISQKPSRDICQRGTSLTIQCQVDSQVTMMFWYRQQPGQSLTLIATANQGSEATYESGFVIDKFPISRPNLTFSTLTVSNMSPEDSSIYLCSVGPRTGDGYTFGSGTRLTVV.

This clonotype was seen more than once but under ten times. The rearrangement uses TRBV4-3 and TRBJ2-7, with D hard to call. This CDR3 is 15 amino acids long. V lost 1 base and J 3 bases, leaving 13 bases between the germline ends. CDR1 is LGHNA and CDR2 is YSLEER in the germline V gene. The chain's CDR3 is CASSQAATTLYEQYF. DNA for the CDR3: TGCGCCAGCAGCCAAGCGGCGACCACGCTCTACGAGCAGTACTTC.

CDR3 in amino acids: CASSFSLPLTGAETQYF. The DNA for the CDR3 is TGTGCCAGCAGCTTTAGCCTCCCCCTAACAGGGGCGGAGACCCAGTACTTC. The chain has TRBV11-2 and TRBJ2-5, with TRBD1 matching 7 bases. This CDR3 comprises 17 residues. V was pared by 3 bases and J by 5 bases, with 15 bases of the junction left unmatched. From germline, CDR1 is SGHAT and CDR2 FQNNGV.

In the case of this clonotype: A read error may account for a junction end that differs from germline. The rearrangement joins TRBV20-1 to TRBJ2-1; 7 bases are shared with TRBD1. Germline V CDR1 and CDR2: DFQATT, SNEGSKA (reference sequence). The CDR3 is made up of 10 amino acids. The CDR3 nucleotides read TGCAGTGCCCAGGGACAGCACCCCAACTTC. Protein: CSAQGQHPNF.

V usage is TRBV6-5 and J usage is TRBJ2-7, with TRBD2 identical over 13 bases. This CDR3 spans 17 amino acids. Germline lookup yields CDR1 MNHEY and CDR2 SVGAGI. With V trimmed by 0 bases and J by 5 bases, 7 bases remained unmatched. CDR3 bases: TGTGCCAGCAGTTACTCTATTTGGACTAGCGGGAGCCACGAGCAGTACTTC. Its translation is CASSYSIWTSGSHEQYF.

This clonotype has only a few counts. J is TRBJ2-3 and V is TRBV29-1; 7 bases line up with TRBD1. The V segment lost 6 bases and the J segment 1 base; nucleotides outside the gene matches: 7. The CDR3 extends over 14 amino acids. Germline V CDR1 and CDR2: SQVTM, ANQGSEA. CDR3 protein: CSVAGGQGTDTQYF. DNA of the CDR3: TGCAGCGTGGCAGGGGGTCAAGGCACAGATACGCAGTATTTT.

This clonotype was detected a few times. The chain uses TRBV20-1 and TRBJ2-2, with D maybe TRBD2 (6 bases). Germline loops: CDR1 DFQATT, CDR2 SNEGSKA (reference sequence). The CDR3 sequence is 14 residues long. The germline V and J ends were trimmed by 3 bases and 1 base, with 9 bases remaining between them. The CDR3 is CSASRDLNTGELFF. For the CDR3, the DNA is TGCAGTGCTAGCCGGGACTTGAACACCGGGGAGCTGTTTTTT.

The rearrangement links TRBV20-1 to TRBJ2-1; TRBD2 agrees at 9 bases. CDR3 length: 16 residues. CDR1 DFQATT and CDR2 SNEGSKA come from the germline V gene (reference sequence). The V segment lost 3 bases and the J segment 1 base; nucleotides outside the gene matches: 7. DNA for the CDR3: TGCAGTGCTAGTGACCTAGCGGGAAGGTCCTACAATGAGCAGTTCTTC. This encodes CSASDLAGRSYNEQFF.

This chain links TRBV6-2 or TRBV6-3 with TRBJ1-5; D might be TRBD1 (6 bases). Trimming left V 3 bases short and J 4 bases short, with 13 bases between. Germline CDR1 is MNHEY and CDR2 is SVGEGT. The CDR3 loop spans 15 amino acids. The CDR3 sequence: CASSYVQGLNQPQHF. The CDR3 DNA is TGTGCCAGCAGTTATGTACAGGGCCTAAATCAGCCCCAGCATTTT.

Only a few counts were recorded for this clonotype. The gene calls are TRBV6-5 and TRBJ2-7; D is uncertain. Germline CDR1 MNHEY, CDR2 SVGAGI. The CDR3 has 11 residues. V was pared by 7 bases and J by 3 bases, with 7 bases between. The CDR3 DNA reads TGTGCCAGCATGTTTAACTACGAGCAGTACTTC. Amino acids: CASMFNYEQYF.

This clonotype was observed at least ten times. The chain uses TRBV27 and TRBJ1-1; 7 bases are shared with TRBD1. V lost 1 base and J lost 5; bases outside the gene matches: 4. The CDR3 is 14 residues long. The V gene's germline CDR1 is MNHEY and CDR2 SMNVEV (reference sequence). The CDR3 nucleotides are TGTGCCAGCAGTTTATGGGGGACAGAGACTGAAGCTTTCTTT. This translates into CASSLWGTETEAFF.

In this sample, this clonotype turned up a few times. The gene calls are TRBV20-1 and TRBJ2-7, with 8 bases aligning to TRBD2. Losses at the gene ends were 3 bases for V and 9 bases for J; bases not matched to a gene: 13. Germline V lookup: CDR1 DFQATT, CDR2 SNEGSKA (reference sequence). The CDR3 is 14 residues long. The CDR3 region is CSARGTRNSGLQYF. In DNA, the CDR3 is TGCAGTGCTAGGGGGACTAGAAATTCAGGGCTGCAGTACTTC.

The J gene is TRBJ2-5, the V gene TRBV6-5; D call uncertain. Germline V gives CDR1 MNHEY, CDR2 SVGAGI. Trimming removed 2 bases at V and 4 bases at J, with 11 bases between. The CDR3 sequence is 14 residues long. In DNA, the CDR3 is TGTGCCAGCAGTTACGGTCGGGCCTCAGAGACCCAGTACTTC. Its protein product is CASSYGRASETQYF.

In its sample, this clonotype was seen a few times. The V gene is TRBV5-1, the J gene TRBJ1-2; no firm D call. The CDR3 extends over 14 amino acids. Germline V gene sequence: CDR1 SGHRS, CDR2 YFSETQ. Trimming stripped 1 base from V and 3 bases from J, with 10 bases between. For the CDR3, the DNA is TGCGCCAGCAGCTTGTGGGGTGCATACTATGGCTACACCTTC. Translating it yields CASSLWGAYYGYTF. Filled out from reference TRBV5-1 and TRBJ1-2, the complete variable domain reads KAGVTQTPRYLIKTRGQQVTLSCSPISGHRSVSWYQQTPGQGLQFLFEYFSETQRNKGNFPGRFSGRQFSNSRSEMNVSTLELGDSALYLCASSLWGAYYGYTFGSGTRLTVV.

This clonotype was counted between two and nine times. The rearrangement links TRBV7-2 to TRBJ2-5; no reliable D call. Germline V gives CDR1 SGHTA, CDR2 FQGNSA. V lost 5 bases and J lost 2, with 12 bases in between. There are 14 residues in the CDR3. DNA of the CDR3: TGTGCCAGCAGCGCCCAGGTACAACAAGAGACCCAGTACTTC. Its translation is CASSAQVQQETQYF.